Listed below are T cell receptor beta chains from one sample, sequenced in a study of shared clonotypes between healthy human individuals. Sequenced by immunoSEQ multiplex PCR; TCRdb stores in-frame clones only, minus some. The repertoire has roughly 2,300,000 clones, around 92% of them found once; the top ten carry about 0.41%. The sample taken for sequencing was naive CD4+ T cells from PBMCs. The receptors were gathered from a man between 18 and 35 years old in good health. Some clones in this sample may be carry-over from other donors' samples. The CDR3 runs from the conserved cysteine through the conserved F or W. Each record gives: V gene, D gene, J gene, clone size, CDR3 DNA, CDR3 protein. The D gene is left open where the match is weak. Size is omitted from some rows. Given values are once, few, many or a class for expanded clones.

V gene: TRBV13
D gene: TRBD1
J gene: TRBJ2-1
clone size: NA
CDR3 DNA: TGTGCCAGCAGCTCTACCGGCCAGGGGGAGTTCTTC
CDR3 protein: CASSSTGQGEFF

V gene: TRBV7-9
D gene: NA
J gene: TRBJ2-7
clone size: NA
CDR3 DNA: TGTGCCAGCAGCTCCCGACGGGGGCGCGAGCAGTACTTC
CDR3 protein: CASSSRRGREQYF

V gene: TRBV2
D gene: NA
J gene: TRBJ2-4
clone size: NA
CDR3 DNA: TGTGCCAGCAGTGTTGGCCAAGTGAGGGCCAAAAACATTCAGTACTTC
CDR3 protein: CASSVGQVRAKNIQYF

V gene: TRBV7-8
D gene: NA
J gene: TRBJ2-1
clone size: NA
CDR3 DNA: TGTGCCAGCAGCTTAGGGGGAGCTGCAGATGAGCAGTTCTTC
CDR3 protein: CASSLGGAADEQFF

V gene: TRBV6-5
D gene: TRBD2
J gene: TRBJ2-3
clone size: NA
CDR3 DNA: TGTGCCAGCAGGGCAGCGGGAGACACAGATACGCAGTATTTT
CDR3 protein: CASRAAGDTDTQYF

V gene: TRBV6-5
D gene: NA
J gene: TRBJ2-3
clone size: NA
CDR3 DNA: TGTGCCAGCAGGTCGGGCGGCTACACCCAGCAGCTGTATTTT
CDR3 protein: CASRSGGYTQQLYF

V gene: TRBV29-1
D gene: NA
J gene: TRBJ1-3
clone size: NA
CDR3 DNA: TGCAGCGTAGGAACAGGGACTGGAAACACCATATATTTT
CDR3 protein: CSVGTGTGNTIYF

V gene: TRBV6-1
D gene: NA
J gene: TRBJ2-6
clone size: NA
CDR3 DNA: TGTGCCAGCAGCCTCAGGGATGGTGGGGCCAACGTCCTGACTTTC
CDR3 protein: CASSLRDGGANVLTF

V gene: TRBV5-4
D gene: TRBD1
J gene: TRBJ1-3
clone size: NA
CDR3 DNA: TGTGCCAGCAGGGATCGGGACAGCCGAAACACCATATATTTT
CDR3 protein: CASRDRDSRNTIYF

V gene: TRBV23-1
D gene: TRBD2
J gene: TRBJ2-7
clone size: NA
CDR3 DNA: TGCGCCAGCAGTCAAACCCGGGACACTCCGGGGGGGGTACCTCCCTACGAGCAGTACTTC
CDR3 protein: CASSQTRDTPGGVPPYEQYF

V gene: TRBV18
D gene: TRBD2
J gene: TRBJ2-2
clone size: once
CDR3 DNA: TGTGCCAGCTCACCCACGGGGGGCACCGGGGAGCTGTTTTTT
CDR3 protein: CASSPTGGTGELFF

V gene: TRBV18
D gene: NA
J gene: TRBJ2-1
clone size: NA
CDR3 DNA: TGTGCCAGCTCACCAGGGCTCTCCTACAATGAGCAGTTCTTC
CDR3 protein: CASSPGLSYNEQFF

V gene: TRBV4-3
D gene: TRBD1
J gene: TRBJ1-2
clone size: NA
CDR3 DNA: TGCGCCAGCAGCCAAAGTCTGACAGGGCGTGGATATGGCTACACCTTC
CDR3 protein: CASSQSLTGRGYGYTF

V gene: TRBV27
D gene: NA
J gene: TRBJ2-1
clone size: NA
CDR3 DNA: TGTGCCAGCAGTTTGGGTCGTTACAATGAGCAGTTCTTC
CDR3 protein: CASSLGRYNEQFF

V gene: TRBV6-1
D gene: TRBD1
J gene: TRBJ1-4
clone size: once
CDR3 DNA: TGTGCCAGCAGTGGCATGACAGGGGGTAATGAAAAACTGTTTTTT
CDR3 protein: CASSGMTGGNEKLFF

V gene: TRBV5-1
D gene: NA
J gene: TRBJ1-1
clone size: NA
CDR3 DNA: TGCGCCAGCAGCTTGTTTCTGCAATCGAACACTGAAGCTTTCTTT
CDR3 protein: CASSLFLQSNTEAFF

V gene: TRBV5-1
D gene: NA
J gene: TRBJ2-1
clone size: once
CDR3 DNA: TGCGCCAGCAGCTTGGCCAGCGGCTCCTACAATGAGCAGTTCTTC
CDR3 protein: CASSLASGSYNEQFF

V gene: TRBV9
D gene: NA
J gene: TRBJ2-1
clone size: NA
CDR3 DNA: TGTGCCAGCGGGAGGTTGCCAATCCATGAGCAGTTCTTC
CDR3 protein: CASGRLPIHEQFF

V gene: TRBV10-3
D gene: NA
J gene: TRBJ1-2
clone size: NA
CDR3 DNA: TGTGCCATTGGGGTCGACTATGGCTACACCTTC
CDR3 protein: CAIGVDYGYTF

V gene: TRBV18
D gene: NA
J gene: TRBJ1-3
clone size: NA
CDR3 DNA: TGTGCCAGCTCACTTGAAATTTCTGGAAACACCATATATTTT
CDR3 protein: CASSLEISGNTIYF

V gene: TRBV5-1
D gene: NA
J gene: TRBJ2-7
clone size: NA
CDR3 DNA: TGCGCCAGCAGCTTGGGAGACCCTCCCTACGAGCAGTACTTC
CDR3 protein: CASSLGDPPYEQYF

V gene: TRBV16
D gene: TRBD2
J gene: TRBJ2-7
clone size: NA
CDR3 DNA: TGTGCCAGCAGCCATTCCTCTAGCGGGAGGAACGAGCAGTACTTC
CDR3 protein: CASSHSSSGRNEQYF

V gene: TRBV18
D gene: NA
J gene: TRBJ1-5
clone size: NA
CDR3 DNA: TGTGCCAGCTCACCGGGACCGGGAAGTCAGCCCCAGCATTTT
CDR3 protein: CASSPGPGSQPQHF

V gene: TRBV5-4
D gene: TRBD2
J gene: TRBJ2-3
clone size: NA
CDR3 DNA: TGTGCCAGCAGCTGGGCGGGAGTTAACCGAGATACGCAGTATTTT
CDR3 protein: CASSWAGVNRDTQYF

V gene: TRBV7-9
D gene: TRBD1
J gene: TRBJ2-5
clone size: NA
CDR3 DNA: TGTGCCAGCAGCTCCACAGGGGTCCAAGAGACCCAGTACTTC
CDR3 protein: CASSSTGVQETQYF

V gene: TRBV5-8
D gene: TRBD2
J gene: TRBJ2-2
clone size: NA
CDR3 DNA: TGTGCCAGCAGCTTGAGGCCTAGCGGGACGGCGAACACCGGGGAGCTGTTTTTT
CDR3 protein: CASSLRPSGTANTGELFF

V gene: TRBV7-2
D gene: NA
J gene: TRBJ1-2
clone size: NA
CDR3 DNA: TGTGCCAGCAGCCGGTTCAGGGCTAATGGCTACACCTTC
CDR3 protein: CASSRFRANGYTF

V gene: TRBV7-9
D gene: NA
J gene: TRBJ1-1
clone size: NA
CDR3 DNA: TGTGCCAGCAGATCCGGGGCCCCCGGAGACACTGAAGCTTTCTTT
CDR3 protein: CASRSGAPGDTEAFF

V gene: TRBV11-2
D gene: NA
J gene: TRBJ2-7
clone size: NA
CDR3 DNA: TGTGCCAGCAGCTTGGACACACGCTACGAGCAGTACTTC
CDR3 protein: CASSLDTRYEQYF

V gene: TRBV28
D gene: TRBD2
J gene: TRBJ2-2
clone size: NA
CDR3 DNA: TGTGCCAGCAGTTTCCCGGGATCGCTGGCGGGAGGCAGGGAGCTGTTTTTT
CDR3 protein: CASSFPGSLAGGRELFF

V gene: TRBV28
D gene: NA
J gene: TRBJ1-2
clone size: NA
CDR3 DNA: TGTGCCAGCAGTTCGACCGGTAAAGGCTACACCTTC
CDR3 protein: CASSSTGKGYTF

V gene: TRBV7-6
D gene: TRBD1
J gene: TRBJ2-7
clone size: NA
CDR3 DNA: TGTGCCAGCAGCTTAGGGACAGGGGTTTTCTACGAGCAGTACTTC
CDR3 protein: CASSLGTGVFYEQYF

V gene: TRBV27
D gene: NA
J gene: TRBJ2-5
clone size: NA
CDR3 DNA: TGTGCCAGCAGTTTAAGAGTGACAGAAGAGACCCAGTACTTC
CDR3 protein: CASSLRVTEETQYF

V gene: TRBV28
D gene: NA
J gene: TRBJ1-4
clone size: few
CDR3 DNA: TGTGCCAGCAGTTTAGTAGGGGCAACTAATGAAAAACTGTTTTTT
CDR3 protein: CASSLVGATNEKLFF

V gene: TRBV14
D gene: NA
J gene: TRBJ2-7
clone size: NA
CDR3 DNA: TGTGCCAGCAGCCAATGGGACGGAGCCTACGAGCAGTACTTC
CDR3 protein: CASSQWDGAYEQYF

V gene: TRBV6-1
D gene: NA
J gene: TRBJ1-3
clone size: once
CDR3 DNA: TGTGCCAGCAGTACATATCGGCCGGGAAACACCATATATTTT
CDR3 protein: CASSTYRPGNTIYF

V gene: TRBV5-1
D gene: NA
J gene: TRBJ2-7
clone size: NA
CDR3 DNA: TGCGCCAGCAGCTTGGGGGGCAATGGAGGGTACGAGCAGTACTTC
CDR3 protein: CASSLGGNGGYEQYF

V gene: TRBV7-2
D gene: TRBD1
J gene: TRBJ1-2
clone size: NA
CDR3 DNA: TGTGCCAGCAGCGCGGGGACAGGGGGCGGCTACACCTTC
CDR3 protein: CASSAGTGGGYTF

V gene: TRBV10-3
D gene: NA
J gene: TRBJ2-1
clone size: NA
CDR3 DNA: TGTGCCATCAGTGCGGGCGTCTGGGATGAGCAGTTCTTC
CDR3 protein: CAISAGVWDEQFF

V gene: TRBV5-6
D gene: NA
J gene: TRBJ2-7
clone size: NA
CDR3 DNA: TGTGCCAGCAGCTACAGAGGGATCCACGAGCAGTACTTC
CDR3 protein: CASSYRGIHEQYF

V gene: TRBV5-8
D gene: NA
J gene: TRBJ1-1
clone size: NA
CDR3 DNA: TGTGCCAGCAGCAGACAACCGCGGACTGAAGCTTTCTTT
CDR3 protein: CASSRQPRTEAFF

V gene: TRBV27
D gene: NA
J gene: TRBJ1-1
clone size: NA
CDR3 DNA: TGTGCCAGCAGTTTATATCGGGTCACTGAAGCTTTCTTT
CDR3 protein: CASSLYRVTEAFF

V gene: TRBV9
D gene: NA
J gene: TRBJ1-2
clone size: NA
CDR3 DNA: TGTGCCAGCAGCCAAACCTTCGACCTGCCTCTGGGATATGGCTACACCTTC
CDR3 protein: CASSQTFDLPLGYGYTF

V gene: TRBV5-6
D gene: NA
J gene: TRBJ1-2
clone size: NA
CDR3 DNA: TGTGCCAGCAGCTTGGGCGGGATCCACGCCGCCAAAGATGGCTACACCTTC
CDR3 protein: CASSLGGIHAAKDGYTF

V gene: TRBV7-8
D gene: TRBD1
J gene: TRBJ1-1
clone size: NA
CDR3 DNA: TGTGCCAGCAGCCTCGCGGGACAGCTAAACACTGAAGCTTTCTTT
CDR3 protein: CASSLAGQLNTEAFF

V gene: TRBV5-5
D gene: NA
J gene: TRBJ1-5
clone size: once
CDR3 DNA: TGTGCCAGCAGCTTGAATCAGGGAAATCAGCCCCAGCATTTT
CDR3 protein: CASSLNQGNQPQHF

V gene: TRBV4-1
D gene: TRBD1
J gene: TRBJ1-4
clone size: NA
CDR3 DNA: TGCGCCAGCAGCCAGGGACACGGACAGGGAGTAGTTGAAAAACTGTTTTTT
CDR3 protein: CASSQGHGQGVVEKLFF

V gene: TRBV5-8
D gene: TRBD1
J gene: TRBJ2-1
clone size: NA
CDR3 DNA: TGTGCCAGCAGCTCGGACAGGGGGATCTACAATGAGCAGTTCTTC
CDR3 protein: CASSSDRGIYNEQFF

V gene: TRBV4-2
D gene: NA
J gene: TRBJ2-3
clone size: NA
CDR3 DNA: TGTGCCAGCAGCCAGGCCCATTTAATGGGAATAGACACAGATACGCAGTATTTT
CDR3 protein: CASSQAHLMGIDTDTQYF

V gene: TRBV10-1
D gene: NA
J gene: TRBJ2-1
clone size: NA
CDR3 DNA: TGCGCCAGCAGTGGACAGACAGCAAATGAGCAGTTCTTC
CDR3 protein: CASSGQTANEQFF

V gene: TRBV5-4
D gene: NA
J gene: TRBJ1-2
clone size: NA
CDR3 DNA: TGTGCCAGCAGTCCCGACAGCCAGAGGGGCTACACCTTC
CDR3 protein: CASSPDSQRGYTF

V gene: TRBV7-2
D gene: NA
J gene: TRBJ1-2
clone size: NA
CDR3 DNA: TGTGCCAGCAGCTTATTACGGGACTATGGCTACACCTTC
CDR3 protein: CASSLLRDYGYTF

V gene: TRBV2
D gene: NA
J gene: TRBJ2-7
clone size: NA
CDR3 DNA: TGTGCCAGCAGTAGGGGCCGATCCTACGAGCAGTACTTC
CDR3 protein: CASSRGRSYEQYF

V gene: TRBV4-3
D gene: NA
J gene: TRBJ1-4
clone size: NA
CDR3 DNA: TGCGCCAGCAGCCAAGACTGGGGAGGTGAAAAACTGTTTTTT
CDR3 protein: CASSQDWGGEKLFF

V gene: TRBV27
D gene: NA
J gene: TRBJ1-2
clone size: NA
CDR3 DNA: TGTGCCAGCAGTAAACAGGGATCTAACTATGGCTACACCTTC
CDR3 protein: CASSKQGSNYGYTF

V gene: TRBV6-5
D gene: TRBD1
J gene: TRBJ2-7
clone size: NA
CDR3 DNA: TGTGCCAGCAGTCCTACCCGGGACAGATACTACGAGCAGTACTTC
CDR3 protein: CASSPTRDRYYEQYF

V gene: TRBV5-1
D gene: TRBD2
J gene: TRBJ2-1
clone size: NA
CDR3 DNA: TGCGCCAGCAGCGAACTAGCGGGGAGCTCCTACAATGAGCAGTTCTTC
CDR3 protein: CASSELAGSSYNEQFF

V gene: TRBV28
D gene: NA
J gene: TRBJ2-7
clone size: NA
CDR3 DNA: TGTGCCAGCAGTTCCCTAGGAGGGGCAAGCTACGAGCAGTACTTC
CDR3 protein: CASSSLGGASYEQYF